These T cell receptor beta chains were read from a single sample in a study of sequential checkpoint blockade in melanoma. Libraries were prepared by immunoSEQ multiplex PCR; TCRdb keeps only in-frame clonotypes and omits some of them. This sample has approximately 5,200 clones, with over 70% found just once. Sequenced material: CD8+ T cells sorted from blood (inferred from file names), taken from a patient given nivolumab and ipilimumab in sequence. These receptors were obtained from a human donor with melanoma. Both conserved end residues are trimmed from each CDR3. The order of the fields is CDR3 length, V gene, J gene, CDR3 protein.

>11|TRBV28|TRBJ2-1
ASSLTGSNEQF
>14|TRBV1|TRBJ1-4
TSSQEDHRGHEKLF
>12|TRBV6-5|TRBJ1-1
ASSLGRGSTEAF
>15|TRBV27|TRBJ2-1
ASSLEPSYPGGNEQF
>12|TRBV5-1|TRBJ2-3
ASSLASGTDTQY
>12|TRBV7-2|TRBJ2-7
ASSLAGGLYEQY
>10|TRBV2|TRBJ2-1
ASDPADNEQF
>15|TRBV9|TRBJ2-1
ASSVGNSGGAENEQF
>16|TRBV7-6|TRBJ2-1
ASSLANQGPSSYNEQF
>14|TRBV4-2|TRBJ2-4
ASSQERGGSSNIQY
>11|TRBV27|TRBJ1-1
ASRVSGNTEAF
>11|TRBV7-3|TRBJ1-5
ASSLGAGQPQH
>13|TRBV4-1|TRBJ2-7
ASSQEGTVSAQQY
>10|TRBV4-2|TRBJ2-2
ASSPGGGELF
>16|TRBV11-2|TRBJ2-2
ASSLMPTITSNTGELF
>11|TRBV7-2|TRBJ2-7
ASSLGWGVEQY
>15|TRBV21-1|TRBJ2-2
ASSKVTSGKTTGELF
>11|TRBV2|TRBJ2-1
ASSDRTNNEQF
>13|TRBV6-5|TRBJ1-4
ASSEAQFRDKKLF
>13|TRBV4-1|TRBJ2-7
ASSQEASPFYEQY
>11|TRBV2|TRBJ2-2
ASSEREPGELF
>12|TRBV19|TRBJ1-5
ASSIVPAEQPQH
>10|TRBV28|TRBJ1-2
ASSSTAYGYT
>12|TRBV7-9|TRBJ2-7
ASSDPGLSGEQY
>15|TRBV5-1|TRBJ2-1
ASSVSGGAVLDNEQF